The entry that follows covers one T cell receptor (beta chain) sequence. The RNA, about 0.5 to 1 ug, was put through reverse transcription using random hexamers. TCRdb reprocessed the immunoSEQ multiplex PCR reads via MiXCR and lists one record per CDR3 protein. This sample carries about 140,000 distinct CDR3 sequences, roughly 94% of them seen once, and the ten largest clones take 0.14%. The authors sequenced TCR beta from blood CD8+ and CD4+ T cells. The recently defined diagnostic criteria for definite or probable disease were met by the Susac syndrome patients. The data originate from a study of CD8 T cells in Susac syndrome. Study background: Sequencing included Susac syndrome patients, roughly six of them with active disease and roughly eight in remission.

The germline V and J ends were trimmed by 5 bases and 7 bases, with 20 bases remaining between them. Germline CDR1 is DFQATT and CDR2 is SNEGSKA (reference sequence). This CDR3 has 15 residues. V and J are TRBV20-1 and TRBJ1-4, with a tentative D call TRBD1 (5 bases). Sequenced input: CD4+ T cells from PBMCs. This receptor was obtained from a human donor with Susac syndrome. CDR3 sequence reads: CSARDGEGLSEKLFF. Here the CDR3 DNA reads TGCAGTGCTCGTGACGGGGAGGGGCTTAGTGAAAAACTGTTTTTT.